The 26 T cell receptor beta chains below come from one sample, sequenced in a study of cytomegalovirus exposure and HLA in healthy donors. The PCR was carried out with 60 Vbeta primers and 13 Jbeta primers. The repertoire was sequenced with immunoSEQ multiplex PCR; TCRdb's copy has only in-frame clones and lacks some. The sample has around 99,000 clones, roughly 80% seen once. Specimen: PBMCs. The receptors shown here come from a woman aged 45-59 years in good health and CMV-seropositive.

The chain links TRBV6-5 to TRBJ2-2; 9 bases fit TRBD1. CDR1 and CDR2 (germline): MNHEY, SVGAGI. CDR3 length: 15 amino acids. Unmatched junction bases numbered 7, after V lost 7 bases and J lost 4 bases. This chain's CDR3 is CASKSGQGTTGELFF. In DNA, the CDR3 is TGTGCCAGCAAGTCAGGACAGGGGACCACCGGGGAGCTGTTTTTT.

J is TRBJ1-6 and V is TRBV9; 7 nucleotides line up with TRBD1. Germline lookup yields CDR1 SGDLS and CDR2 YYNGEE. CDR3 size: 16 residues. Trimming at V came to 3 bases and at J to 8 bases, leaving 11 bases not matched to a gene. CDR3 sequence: CASSATGSLHHSPLHF. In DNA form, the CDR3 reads TGTGCCAGCAGCGCGACAGGGAGTCTACATCATTCACCCCTCCACTTT.

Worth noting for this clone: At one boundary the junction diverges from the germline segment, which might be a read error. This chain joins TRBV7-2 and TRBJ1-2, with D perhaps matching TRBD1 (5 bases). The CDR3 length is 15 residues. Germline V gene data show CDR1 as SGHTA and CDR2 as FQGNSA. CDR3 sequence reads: CANSSPAQDPYGYTF. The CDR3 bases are TGTGCCAACAGCTCCCCCGCACAGGACCCCTATGGCTACACCTTC.

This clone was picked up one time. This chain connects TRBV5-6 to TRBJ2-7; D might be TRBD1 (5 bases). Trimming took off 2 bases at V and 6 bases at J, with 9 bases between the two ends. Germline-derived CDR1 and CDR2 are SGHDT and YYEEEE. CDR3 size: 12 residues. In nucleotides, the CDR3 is TGTGCCAGCAGCTTCTGGGGCCTCGAGCAGTACTTC. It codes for CASSFWGLEQYF.

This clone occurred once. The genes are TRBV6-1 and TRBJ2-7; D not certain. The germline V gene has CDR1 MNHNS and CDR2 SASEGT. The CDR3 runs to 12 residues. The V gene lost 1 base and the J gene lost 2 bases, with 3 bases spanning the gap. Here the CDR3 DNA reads TGTGCCAGCAGTGAAGGGCCCTACGAGCAGTACTTC. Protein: CASSEGPYEQYF.

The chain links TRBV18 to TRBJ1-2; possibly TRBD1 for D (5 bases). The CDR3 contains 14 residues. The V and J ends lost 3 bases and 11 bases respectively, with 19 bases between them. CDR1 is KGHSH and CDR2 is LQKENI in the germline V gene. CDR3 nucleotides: TGTGCCAGCTCACCTCTTCCGACAGAGAACGTTTACACCTTC. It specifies CASSPLPTENVYTF.

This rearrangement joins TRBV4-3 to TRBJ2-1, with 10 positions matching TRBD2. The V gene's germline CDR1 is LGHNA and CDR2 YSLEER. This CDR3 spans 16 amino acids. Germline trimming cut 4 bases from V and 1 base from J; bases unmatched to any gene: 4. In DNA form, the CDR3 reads TGCGCCAGCAGCCCGATACTAGCGGGGTCCTACAATGAGCAGTTCTTC. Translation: CASSPILAGSYNEQFF.

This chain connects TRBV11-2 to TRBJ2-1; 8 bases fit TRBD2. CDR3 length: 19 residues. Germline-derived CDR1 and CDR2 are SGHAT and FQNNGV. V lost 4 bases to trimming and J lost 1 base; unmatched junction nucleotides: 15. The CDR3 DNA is TGTGCCAGCAGCTCGGGTCACATTTTCTTAGCGGGATCCTACAATGAGCAGTTCTTC. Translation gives CASSSGHIFLAGSYNEQFF.

The CDR3 DNA is TGTGCCAGACTTAACACATCCTACGAGCAGTACTTC. This encodes CARLNTSYEQYF. The chain has TRBV7-5 and TRBJ2-7; the table calls TRBD1, which could not be checked here. TRBV7-5 is marked as a pseudogene. There are 12 residues in the CDR3.

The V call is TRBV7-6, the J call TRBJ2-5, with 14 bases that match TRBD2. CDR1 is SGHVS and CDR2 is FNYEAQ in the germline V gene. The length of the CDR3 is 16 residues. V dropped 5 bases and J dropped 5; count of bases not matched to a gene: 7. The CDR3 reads CASSGTSGRKSETQYF. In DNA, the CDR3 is TGTGCCAGCAGCGGGACTAGCGGGAGAAAGTCGGAGACCCAGTACTTC.

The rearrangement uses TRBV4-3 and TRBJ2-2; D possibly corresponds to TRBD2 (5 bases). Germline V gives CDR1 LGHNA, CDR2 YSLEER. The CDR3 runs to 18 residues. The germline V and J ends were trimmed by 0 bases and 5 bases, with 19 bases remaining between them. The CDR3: CASSQEGLAAVSTGELFF. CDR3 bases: TGCGCCAGCAGCCAAGAGGGCCTAGCCGCAGTGTCGACCGGGGAGCTGTTTTTT.

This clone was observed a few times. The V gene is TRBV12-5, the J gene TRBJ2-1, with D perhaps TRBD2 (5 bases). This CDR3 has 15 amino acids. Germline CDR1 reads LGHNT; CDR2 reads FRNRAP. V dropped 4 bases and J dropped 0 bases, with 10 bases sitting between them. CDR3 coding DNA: TGTGCTAGTGGTTCCGGGGTGAGCTCCTACAATGAGCAGTTCTTC. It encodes CASGSGVSSYNEQFF.

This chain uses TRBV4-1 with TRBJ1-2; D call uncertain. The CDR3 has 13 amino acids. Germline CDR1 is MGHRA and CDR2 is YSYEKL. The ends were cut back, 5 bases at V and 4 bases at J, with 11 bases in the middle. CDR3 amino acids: CASSAGGPYGYTF. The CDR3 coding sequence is TGCGCCAGCAGCGCGGGAGGTCCCTATGGCTACACCTTC.

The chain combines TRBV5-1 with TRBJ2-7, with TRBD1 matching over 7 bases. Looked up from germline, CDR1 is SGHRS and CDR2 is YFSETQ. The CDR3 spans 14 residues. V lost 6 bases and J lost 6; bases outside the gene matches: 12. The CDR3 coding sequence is TGCGCCAGCACGTCGGCAGGGGGAAGCCGCGAGCAGTACTTC. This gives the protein CASTSAGGSREQYF.

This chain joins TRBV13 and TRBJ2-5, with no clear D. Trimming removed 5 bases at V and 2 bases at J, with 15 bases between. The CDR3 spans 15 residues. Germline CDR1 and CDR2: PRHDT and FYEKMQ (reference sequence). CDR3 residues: CASSPGATPQETQYF. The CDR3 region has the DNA TGTGCCAGCAGCCCAGGCGCTACTCCACAAGAGACCCAGTACTTC.

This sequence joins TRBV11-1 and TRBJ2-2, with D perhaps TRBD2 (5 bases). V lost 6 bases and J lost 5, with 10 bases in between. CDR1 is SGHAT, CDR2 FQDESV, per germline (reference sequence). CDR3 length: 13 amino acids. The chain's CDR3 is CASRRASTGELFF. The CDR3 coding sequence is TGTGCCAGCAGGCGGGCCTCGACCGGGGAGCTGTTTTTT.

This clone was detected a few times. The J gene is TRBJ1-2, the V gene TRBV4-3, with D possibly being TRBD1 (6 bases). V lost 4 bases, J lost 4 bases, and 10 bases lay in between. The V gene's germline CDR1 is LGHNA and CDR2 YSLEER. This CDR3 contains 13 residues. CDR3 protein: CASSRDNSYGYTF. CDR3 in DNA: TGCGCCAGCAGCCGGGACAACTCCTATGGCTACACCTTC.

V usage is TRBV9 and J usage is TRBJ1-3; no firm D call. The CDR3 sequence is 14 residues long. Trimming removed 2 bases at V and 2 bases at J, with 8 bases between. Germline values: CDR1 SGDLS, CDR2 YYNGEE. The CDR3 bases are TGTGCCAGCAGCGTCGGCGGTACTGGAAACACCATATATTTT. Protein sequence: CASSVGGTGNTIYF.

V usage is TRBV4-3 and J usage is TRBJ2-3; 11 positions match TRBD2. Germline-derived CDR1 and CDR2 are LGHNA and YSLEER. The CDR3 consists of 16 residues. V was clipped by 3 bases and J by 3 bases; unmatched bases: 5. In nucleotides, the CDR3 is TGCGCCAGCAGCCAGGTAGCGGGAGGGAGGACAGATACGCAGTATTTT. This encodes CASSQVAGGRTDTQYF.

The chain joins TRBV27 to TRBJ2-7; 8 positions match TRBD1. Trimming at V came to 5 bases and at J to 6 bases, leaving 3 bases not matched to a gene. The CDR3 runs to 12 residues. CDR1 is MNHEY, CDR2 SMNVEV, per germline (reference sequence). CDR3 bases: TGTGCCAGCAGTAAACAGGGGGTCGAGCAGTACTTC. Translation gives CASSKQGVEQYF.

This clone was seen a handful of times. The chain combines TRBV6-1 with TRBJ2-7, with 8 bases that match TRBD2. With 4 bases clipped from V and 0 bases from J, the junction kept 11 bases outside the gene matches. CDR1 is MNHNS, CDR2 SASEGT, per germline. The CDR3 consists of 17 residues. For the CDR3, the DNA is TGTGCCAGCAGTGGGCTAGGAACGGGGGGGAGCTCCTACGAGCAGTACTTC. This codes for CASSGLGTGGSSYEQYF.

CDR3 sequence: CASSLPDTTNEKLFF. The CDR3 DNA follows: TGCGCCAGCAGCTTGCCGGACACAACTAATGAAAAACTGTTTTTT. The rearrangement joins TRBV5-1 to TRBJ1-4, with D tentatively TRBD1 (5 bases). Germline CDR1 reads SGHRS; CDR2 reads YFSETQ. This CDR3 is built from 15 residues. The germline V and J ends were trimmed by 1 base and 0 bases, with 7 bases remaining between them.

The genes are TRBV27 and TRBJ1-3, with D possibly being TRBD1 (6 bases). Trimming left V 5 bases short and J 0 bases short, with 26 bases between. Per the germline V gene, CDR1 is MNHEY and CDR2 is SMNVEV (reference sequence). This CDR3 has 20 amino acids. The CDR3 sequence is CASSLRGGGDHFVSGNTIYF. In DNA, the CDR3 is TGTGCCAGCAGTCTCCGCGGAGGGGGGGATCATTTCGTCTCTGGAAACACCATATATTTT.

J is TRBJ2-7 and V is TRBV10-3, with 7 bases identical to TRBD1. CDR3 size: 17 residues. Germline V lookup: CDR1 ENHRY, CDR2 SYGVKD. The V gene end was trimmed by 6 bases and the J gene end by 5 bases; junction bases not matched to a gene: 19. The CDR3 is CAISPPLSRQGVHEQYF. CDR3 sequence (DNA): TGTGCCATCAGCCCCCCGCTTTCCCGACAGGGAGTCCACGAGCAGTACTTC.

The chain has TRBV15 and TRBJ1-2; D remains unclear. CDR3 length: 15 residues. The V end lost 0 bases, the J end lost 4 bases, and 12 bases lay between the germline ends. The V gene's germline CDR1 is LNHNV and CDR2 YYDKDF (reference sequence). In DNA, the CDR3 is TGTGCCACCAGCAGAGATTACGGCCGACTCTATGGCTACACCTTC. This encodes CATSRDYGRLYGYTF.

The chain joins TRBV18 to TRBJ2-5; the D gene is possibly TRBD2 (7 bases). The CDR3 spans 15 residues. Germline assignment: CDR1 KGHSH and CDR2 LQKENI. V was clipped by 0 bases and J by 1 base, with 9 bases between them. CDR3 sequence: CASSPPRGGQETQYF. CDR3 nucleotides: TGTGCCAGCTCACCACCGAGGGGGGGCCAAGAGACCCAGTACTTC.